These 24 T cell receptor beta chains were all obtained from the same sample, sequenced in a study of T cell responses to AZD1222 COVID-19 vaccine. TCRdb keeps only in-frame clones here, not all; method: immunoSEQ multiplex PCR. Counted here are approximately 140,000 clones, about 93% occurring once; the ten biggest clones make up about 5%. Source: peripheral blood, taken on day 0 of AZD1222 vaccination. Receptors originate from an adult in good health.

The CDR3 sequence is CASSSTGDKLYF. The CDR3 region has the DNA TGTGCCAGCAGTTCTACAGGGGACAAGTTGTACTTC. This chain uses TRBV27 with TRBJ2-7, with 7 bases that match TRBD1. Germline CDR1 reads MNHEY; CDR2 reads SMNVEV (reference sequence). The CDR3 extends over 12 amino acids. J lost 12 bases, V lost 4 bases, and 9 bases had no gene match.

The chain employs TRBV13 and TRBJ1-3, with 7 nucleotides matching TRBD1. This CDR3 spans 16 amino acids. V lost 3 bases to trimming and J lost 3 bases; unmatched junction nucleotides: 8. In germline, CDR1 is PRHDT, CDR2 FYEKMQ (reference sequence). CDR3: CASSFKGGPLGNTIYF. The CDR3 DNA is TGTGCCAGCAGCTTTAAAGGGGGCCCTCTTGGAAACACCATATATTTT.

The chain employs TRBV10-1 and TRBJ2-3; 9 positions agree with TRBD1. The CDR3 spans 15 residues. V was clipped by 3 bases and J by 3 bases; unmatched bases: 4. Germline V gives CDR1 WNHNN, CDR2 SYGVQD (reference sequence). CDR3 coding DNA: TGCGCCAGCAGTGACATACAGGGGGCTACAGATACGCAGTATTTT. It yields the protein CASSDIQGATDTQYF.

The rearrangement joins TRBV5-1 to TRBJ2-1, with D perhaps matching TRBD1 or TRBD2 (5 bases each). The germline V and J ends were trimmed by 4 bases and 2 bases, with 16 bases remaining between them. Germline V gene data show CDR1 as SGHRS and CDR2 as YFSETQ. CDR3 length: 16 amino acids. CDR3 DNA: TGCGCCAGCAGCCCGTCTGGGGGAATCACCTACAATGAGCAGTTCTTC. Translating gives CASSPSGGITYNEQFF. The full variable domain, rest sourced from reference TRBV5-1 and TRBJ2-1, is KAGVTQTPRYLIKTRGQQVTLSCSPISGHRSVSWYQQTPGQGLQFLFEYFSETQRNKGNFPGRFSGRQFSNSRSEMNVSTLELGDSALYLCASSPSGGITYNEQFFGPGTRLTVL.

This clone appeared a single time. V gene TRBV9 combines with J gene TRBJ2-5, with D perhaps TRBD2 (5 bases). Germline assignment: CDR1 SGDLS and CDR2 YYNGEE. V dropped 1 base and J dropped 3 bases, with 10 bases sitting between them. This CDR3 has 14 amino acids. The CDR3 region has the DNA TGTGCCAGCAGCGTAACTAGTGTCGAAGAGACCCAGTACTTC. Translated: CASSVTSVEETQYF.

The CDR3 DNA reads as TGTGCCAGCAGTTACTCCCCCAATCAGCCCCAGCATTTT. Amino acid sequence: CASSYSPNQPQHF. The chain uses TRBV6-6 and TRBJ1-5; D is unresolved. The CDR3 sequence is 13 residues long. Between the trimmed V and J ends, which lost 0 bases and 3 bases, there was a span of 3 bases. CDR1 is MNHNY, CDR2 SVGAGI, per germline (reference sequence).

The chain joins TRBV6-2 or TRBV6-3 to TRBJ1-2; D unclear. CDR1 is MNHEY and CDR2 is SVGEGT in the germline V gene. The CDR3 totals 13 residues. V lost 5 bases, J lost 3 bases, and 10 bases lay in between. CDR3 region: CASSIAADYGYTF. CDR3 nucleotide sequence: TGTGCCAGCAGTATAGCGGCGGACTATGGCTACACCTTC.

V is TRBV2 and J is TRBJ2-5; 9 nucleotides match TRBD1. V was pared by 6 bases and J by 3 bases, with 5 bases of the junction left unmatched. Per the germline V gene, CDR1 is SNHLY and CDR2 is FYNNEI. CDR3 length: 14 residues. The CDR3 protein is CASRGDRVEETQYF. CDR3 nucleotides: TGTGCCAGCAGGGGGGACAGGGTCGAAGAGACCCAGTACTTC.

This chain connects TRBV4-3 to TRBJ2-3; 8 nucleotides line up with TRBD2. Trimming took 0 bases from V and 3 from J; bases not matched to a gene: 8. The CDR3 is made up of 17 amino acids. Germline assignment: CDR1 LGHNA and CDR2 YSLEER. CDR3 region: CASSQDDRGLGTDTQYF. The CDR3 bases are TGCGCCAGCAGCCAAGATGATCGGGGACTAGGGACAGATACGCAGTATTTT.

The count of this clone is one. Other DNA sequences in the sample encode the same CDR3. The chain has TRBV5-1 and TRBJ1-2; TRBD1 might be the D (6 bases). Germline V gene data show CDR1 as SGHRS and CDR2 as YFSETQ. V lost 4 bases and J lost 2, with 12 bases in between. The CDR3 contains 14 residues. The CDR3 is CASSLTGANYGYTF. The CDR3 region has the DNA TGCGCCAGCAGCCTGACAGGCGCCAACTATGGCTACACCTTC.

The genes are TRBV7-2 and TRBJ2-7; D may be TRBD1 (6 bases). The CDR3 has 16 residues. The V end was cut by 2 bases, the J end by 3 bases, with 17 bases between. Germline V gene data show CDR1 as SGHTA and CDR2 as FQGNSA. CDR3 amino acids: CASSLRTGLQYYEQYF. Here the CDR3 DNA reads TGTGCCAGCAGCTTAAGAACAGGGCTCCAATACTACGAGCAGTACTTC.

This chain joins TRBV6-1 and TRBJ1-2; D remains unclear. Trimming stripped 2 bases from V and 8 bases from J, with 15 bases between. Germline V CDR1 and CDR2: MNHNS, SASEGT. This CDR3 is 14 amino acids long. CDR3 in DNA: TGTGCCAGCAGTGAAAGTGCCCCTCGGAGAGGCTACACCTTC. It encodes CASSESAPRRGYTF.

This clone showed up just once. The rearrangement links TRBV18 to TRBJ2-7; no clear D. The CDR3 extends over 12 amino acids. Germline V gene lookup returns CDR1 KGHSH and CDR2 LQKENI. V was pared by 6 bases and J by 5 bases, with 11 bases between. In nucleotides, the CDR3 is TGTGCCAGCTCTCGGACGGAAGACGAGCAGTACTTC. This codes for CASSRTEDEQYF.

The rearrangement joins TRBV7-2 to TRBJ2-3; no definite D call. The CDR3 has 12 amino acids. Trimming took off 4 bases at V and 5 bases at J, with 7 bases between the two ends. Per germline, CDR1 SGHTA and CDR2 FQGNSA. This chain's CDR3 is CASSSLGDTQYF. CDR3 nucleotide sequence: TGTGCCAGCAGCTCGCTAGGAGATACGCAGTATTTT.

The J gene is TRBJ1-1, the V gene TRBV5-4; D is unresolved. Germline V gene data show CDR1 as SGHNT and CDR2 as YYREEE (reference sequence). V gave up 4 bases and J gave up 1 base, with 8 bases separating them. The CDR3 contains 13 residues. CDR3 amino acids: CASSVGRNTEAFF. In DNA form, the CDR3 reads TGTGCCAGCAGCGTTGGGCGGAACACTGAAGCTTTCTTT.

The CDR3 region is CASGWGTVLYGYTF. CDR3 DNA: TGTGCTAGTGGTTGGGGGACAGTACTCTATGGCTACACCTTC. V is TRBV12-5 and J is TRBJ1-2; 7 nucleotides agree with TRBD1. The CDR3 is 14 residues long. J gave up 4 bases and V 4 bases, and 6 bases lay outside the gene matches. From germline, CDR1 is LGHNT and CDR2 FRNRAP. The full variable domain, with the rest looked up from reference TRBV12-5 and TRBJ1-2, is DARVTQTPRHKVTEMGQEVTMRCQPILGHNTVFWYRQTMMQGLELLAYFRNRAPLDDSGMPKDRFSAEMPDATLATLKIQPSEPRDSAVYFCASGWGTVLYGYTFGSGTRLTVV.

The chain combines TRBV7-2 with TRBJ2-2; 10 bases align to TRBD2. Per germline, CDR1 SGHTA and CDR2 FQGNSA. This CDR3 comprises 15 residues. V was pared by 6 bases and J by 7 bases, with 8 bases of the junction left unmatched. The CDR3 loop is CASRYSGGPGGELFF. CDR3 DNA: TGTGCCAGCAGGTATAGCGGGGGGCCCGGCGGGGAGCTGTTTTTT.

The chain couples TRBV25-1 to TRBJ2-7, with D unclear. The CDR3 spans 13 residues. The ends were cut back, 3 bases at V and 3 bases at J, with 9 bases in the middle. CDR1 MGHDK and CDR2 SYGVNS come from the germline V gene. CDR3 nucleotides: TGTGCCAGCAGTGACCACGGATTCTACGAGCAGTACTTC. It specifies CASSDHGFYEQYF.

The V call is TRBV24-1, the J call TRBJ2-5, with TRBD1 matching over 7 bases. The CDR3 covers 15 residues. V shed 7 bases, J shed 5 bases, and the junction held 12 bases outside the gene matches. Germline V gene data show CDR1 as KGHDR and CDR2 as SFDVKD. CDR3 amino acids: CATSTGTEERETQYF. In DNA form, the CDR3 reads TGTGCCACCAGCACCGGGACAGAGGAGAGGGAGACCCAGTACTTC.

The genes are TRBV10-3 and TRBJ2-2, with TRBD2 matching over 11 bases. Germline V CDR1 and CDR2: ENHRY, SYGVKD. The CDR3 consists of 16 residues. Trimming took 4 bases from V and 1 from J; bases not matched to a gene: 2. CDR3 sequence reads: CAISVGLAGNTGELFF. CDR3 bases: TGTGCCATCAGTGTAGGACTAGCGGGGAACACCGGGGAGCTGTTTTTT.

The genes are TRBV25-1 and TRBJ1-3, with no clear D. Germline assignment: CDR1 MGHDK and CDR2 SYGVNS. V was shortened by 4 bases and J by 0 bases, with 7 bases between the two germline ends. The CDR3 runs 14 residues. For the CDR3, the DNA is TGTGCCAGCAGTGGGGCGGGCTCTGGAAACACCATATATTTT. This sequence encodes CASSGAGSGNTIYF.

This clone was detected only once. The gene calls are TRBV5-1 and TRBJ2-1; no definite D call. Germline CDR1 SGHRS, CDR2 YFSETQ. The ends were cut back, 3 bases at V and 7 bases at J, with 5 bases in the middle. The CDR3 contains 11 residues. CDR3 coding DNA: TGCGCCAGCAGCTCTTCTAATGAGCAGTTCTTC. Protein: CASSSSNEQFF.

The chain joins TRBV29-1 to TRBJ1-2, with TRBD1 as a possible D gene (6 bases). This CDR3 comprises 12 residues. V lost 4 bases and J lost 6, with 12 bases in between. Germline CDR1 and CDR2: SQVTM and ANQGSEA. The CDR3 coding sequence is TGCAGCGTTGGGGTGAAGGGGGATGGCTACACCTTC. Amino acids: CSVGVKGDGYTF.

The chain joins TRBV2 to TRBJ2-7, with TRBD1 as a possible D gene (6 bases). Trimming cost V 6 bases and J 4 bases, with 16 bases left between them. CDR3 size: 14 residues. Looked up from germline, CDR1 is SNHLY and CDR2 is FYNNEI. CDR3 coding DNA: TGTGCCAGCAGGTCTGGGGGCATCGAGTACGAGCAGTACTTC. It yields the protein CASRSGGIEYEQYF.